This T cell receptor (beta chain) stems from a study of beta chain features in type 1 diabetes. Germline V gives CDR1 SGDLS, CDR2 YYNGEE. The junction had 6 bases not matched to a gene; V was cut back by 3 bases and J by 4 bases. The CDR3 loop spans 15 amino acids. The whole isolated RNA underwent reverse transcription, so sequencing captured expressed TCRB transcripts. This table comes from immunoSEQ multiplex PCR, and its TCRdb copy is limited to in-frame clones, with some not included. The profile shows about 900,000 clones, roughly 17% of them singletons. The sample holds a few counts of this clone.

The sequence derives from a woman aged 18-30 years in good health. The sample consisted of naive CD4+ T cells from blood. This chain joins TRBV9 and TRBJ1-3, with 8 nucleotides matching TRBD1. The CDR3 here is CASSAYPGGGNTIYF. The CDR3 DNA is TGTGCCAGCAGCGCCTATCCAGGGGGCGGAAACACCATATATTTT.